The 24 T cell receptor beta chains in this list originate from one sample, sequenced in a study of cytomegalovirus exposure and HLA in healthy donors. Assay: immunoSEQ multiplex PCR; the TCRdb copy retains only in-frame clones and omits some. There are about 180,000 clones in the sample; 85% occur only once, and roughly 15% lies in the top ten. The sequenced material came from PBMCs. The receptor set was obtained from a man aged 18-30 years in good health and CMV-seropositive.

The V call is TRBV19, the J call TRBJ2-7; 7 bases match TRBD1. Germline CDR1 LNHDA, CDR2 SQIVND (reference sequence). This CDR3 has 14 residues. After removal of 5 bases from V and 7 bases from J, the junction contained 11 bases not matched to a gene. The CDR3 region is CASSPVKGAWEQYF. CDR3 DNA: TGTGCCAGTAGTCCCGTGAAGGGGGCTTGGGAGCAGTACTTC.

The CDR3 bases are TGCGCCAGCAGCTCGGGTAGCGAAACAGATACGCAGTATTTT. Amino acids: CASSSGSETDTQYF. The chain has TRBV5-1 and TRBJ2-3; possible D gene TRBD2, 5 bases. The ends were cut back, 3 bases at V and 3 bases at J, with 11 bases in the middle. CDR3 length: 14 amino acids. Germline V lookup: CDR1 SGHRS, CDR2 YFSETQ. The full variable domain, rest sourced from reference TRBV5-1 and TRBJ2-3, is KAGVTQTPRYLIKTRGQQVTLSCSPISGHRSVSWYQQTPGQGLQFLFEYFSETQRNKGNFPGRFSGRQFSNSRSEMNVSTLELGDSALYLCASSSGSETDTQYFGPGTRLTVL.

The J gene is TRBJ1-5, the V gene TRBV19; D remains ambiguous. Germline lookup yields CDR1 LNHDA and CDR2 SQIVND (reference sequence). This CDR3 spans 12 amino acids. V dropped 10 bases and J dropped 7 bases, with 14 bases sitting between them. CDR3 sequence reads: CAIGRVGQPQHF. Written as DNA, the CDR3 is TGTGCCATAGGGAGGGTCGGGCAGCCCCAGCATTTT.

CDR3 sequence: CASSFPALINEKLFF. CDR3 sequence (DNA): TGTGCCAGCAGTTTCCCTGCACTTATTAATGAAAAACTGTTTTTT. The V call is TRBV28, the J call TRBJ1-4; no definite D call. The CDR3 extends over 15 amino acids. With 3 bases removed from V and 4 bases from J, the gap between germline ends came to 12 bases. CDR1 and CDR2 from the germline V gene are MDHEN and SYDVKM.

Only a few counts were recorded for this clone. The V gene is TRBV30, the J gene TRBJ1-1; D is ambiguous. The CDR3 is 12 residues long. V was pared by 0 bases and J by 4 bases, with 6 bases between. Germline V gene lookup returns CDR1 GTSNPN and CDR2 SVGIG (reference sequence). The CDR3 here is CAWSVRSTEAFF. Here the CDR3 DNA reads TGTGCCTGGAGTGTACGGTCCACTGAAGCTTTCTTT.

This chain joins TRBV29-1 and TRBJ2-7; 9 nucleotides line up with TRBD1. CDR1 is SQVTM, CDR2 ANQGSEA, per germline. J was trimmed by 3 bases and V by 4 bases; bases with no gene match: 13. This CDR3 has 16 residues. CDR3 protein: CSVGGLGQGDNYEQYF. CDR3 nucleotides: TGCAGCGTTGGGGGTCTGGGACAGGGAGACAACTACGAGCAGTACTTC.

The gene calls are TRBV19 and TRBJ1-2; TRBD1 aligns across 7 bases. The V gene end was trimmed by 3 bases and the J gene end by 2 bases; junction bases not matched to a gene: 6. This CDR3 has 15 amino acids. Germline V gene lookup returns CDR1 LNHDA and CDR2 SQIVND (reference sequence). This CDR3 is CASSMETTGNYGYTF. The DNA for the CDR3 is TGTGCCAGTAGTATGGAGACGACAGGGAACTATGGCTACACCTTC.

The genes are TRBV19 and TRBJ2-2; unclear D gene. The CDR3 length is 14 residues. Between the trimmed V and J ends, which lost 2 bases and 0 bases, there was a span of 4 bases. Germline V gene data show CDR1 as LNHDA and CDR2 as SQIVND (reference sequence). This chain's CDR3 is CASSIQANTGELFF. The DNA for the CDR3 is TGTGCCAGTAGTATACAGGCGAACACCGGGGAGCTGTTTTTT.

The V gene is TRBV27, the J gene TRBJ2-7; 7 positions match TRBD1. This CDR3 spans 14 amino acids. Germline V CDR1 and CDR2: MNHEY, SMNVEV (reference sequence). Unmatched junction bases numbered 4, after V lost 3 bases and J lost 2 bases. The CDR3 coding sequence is TGTGCCAGCAGTTTTTACAGGGGCCCCTACGAGCAGTACTTC. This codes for CASSFYRGPYEQYF.

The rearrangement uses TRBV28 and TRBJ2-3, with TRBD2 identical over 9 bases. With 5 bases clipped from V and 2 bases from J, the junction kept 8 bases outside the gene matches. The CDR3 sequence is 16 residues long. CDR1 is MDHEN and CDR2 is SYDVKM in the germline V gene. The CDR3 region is CASSPHSGSLTDTQYF. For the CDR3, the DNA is TGTGCCAGCAGTCCTCATAGCGGGAGCCTCACAGATACGCAGTATTTT. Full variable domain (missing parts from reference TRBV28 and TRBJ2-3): DVKVTQSSRYLVKRTGEKVFLECVQDMDHENMFWYRQDPGLGLRLIYFSYDVKMKEKGDIPEGYSVSREKKERFSLILESASTNQTSMYLCASSPHSGSLTDTQYFGPGTRLTVL.

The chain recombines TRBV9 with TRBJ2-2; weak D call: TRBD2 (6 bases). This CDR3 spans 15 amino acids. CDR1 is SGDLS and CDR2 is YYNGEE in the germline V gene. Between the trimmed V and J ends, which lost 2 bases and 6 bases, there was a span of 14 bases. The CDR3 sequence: CASSVGGRSAGELFF. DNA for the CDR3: TGTGCCAGCAGCGTTGGAGGGAGATCCGCCGGGGAGCTGTTTTTT.

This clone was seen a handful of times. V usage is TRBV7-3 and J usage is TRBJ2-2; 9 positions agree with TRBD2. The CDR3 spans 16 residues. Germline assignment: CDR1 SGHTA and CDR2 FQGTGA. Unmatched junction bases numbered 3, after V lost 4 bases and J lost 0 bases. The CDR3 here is CASSYSGGTNTGELFF. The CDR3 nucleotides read TGTGCCAGCAGCTATAGCGGGGGAACGAACACCGGGGAGCTGTTTTTT.

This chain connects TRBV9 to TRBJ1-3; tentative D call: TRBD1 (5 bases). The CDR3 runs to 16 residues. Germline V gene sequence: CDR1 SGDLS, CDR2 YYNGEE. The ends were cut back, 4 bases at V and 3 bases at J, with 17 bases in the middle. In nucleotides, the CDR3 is TGTGCCAGCAGCCCAGGGATAGGAACAGTTGGAAACACCATATATTTT. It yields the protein CASSPGIGTVGNTIYF.

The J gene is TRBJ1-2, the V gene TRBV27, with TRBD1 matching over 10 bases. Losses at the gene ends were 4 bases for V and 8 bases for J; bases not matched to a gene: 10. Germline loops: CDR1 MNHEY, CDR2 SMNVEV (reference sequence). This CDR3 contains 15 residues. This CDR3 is CASSWVGQGGYGYTF. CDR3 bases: TGTGCCAGCAGTTGGGTTGGACAGGGGGGGTACGGCTACACCTTC.

The CDR3 bases are TGTGCCAGCAGTGAACAGGGACTAGCGAACCACAATGAGCAGTTCTTC. Amino acid sequence: CASSEQGLANHNEQFF. The chain recombines TRBV2 with TRBJ2-1, with TRBD2 identical over 10 bases. The CDR3 has 16 residues. The junction had 6 bases not matched to a gene; V was cut back by 2 bases and J by 5 bases. From germline, CDR1 is SNHLY and CDR2 FYNNEI.

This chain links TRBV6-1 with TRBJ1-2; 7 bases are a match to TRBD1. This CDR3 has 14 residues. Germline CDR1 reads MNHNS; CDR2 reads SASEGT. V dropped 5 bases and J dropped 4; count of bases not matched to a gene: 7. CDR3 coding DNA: TGTGCCAGCAGTTGGGACAGCCCAGTCTATGGCTACACCTTC. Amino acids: CASSWDSPVYGYTF.

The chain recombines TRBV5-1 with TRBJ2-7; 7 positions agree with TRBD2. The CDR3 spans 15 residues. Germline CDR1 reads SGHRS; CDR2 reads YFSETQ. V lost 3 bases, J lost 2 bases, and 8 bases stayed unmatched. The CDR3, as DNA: TGCGCCAGCAGCTGGGCCCTAGCGGACCCCTACGAGCAGTACTTC. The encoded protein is CASSWALADPYEQYF. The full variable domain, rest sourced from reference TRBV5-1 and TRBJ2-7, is KAGVTQTPRYLIKTRGQQVTLSCSPISGHRSVSWYQQTPGQGLQFLFEYFSETQRNKGNFPGRFSGRQFSNSRSEMNVSTLELGDSALYLCASSWALADPYEQYFGPGTRLTVT.

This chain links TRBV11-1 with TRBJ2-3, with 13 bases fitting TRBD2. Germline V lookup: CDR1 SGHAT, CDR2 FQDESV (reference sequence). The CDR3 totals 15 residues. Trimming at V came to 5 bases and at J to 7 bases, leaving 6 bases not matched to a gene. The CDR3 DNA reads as TGTGCCAGCAGCCGAGGACTAGCGGGAGCGCATACGCAGTATTTT. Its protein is CASSRGLAGAHTQYF.

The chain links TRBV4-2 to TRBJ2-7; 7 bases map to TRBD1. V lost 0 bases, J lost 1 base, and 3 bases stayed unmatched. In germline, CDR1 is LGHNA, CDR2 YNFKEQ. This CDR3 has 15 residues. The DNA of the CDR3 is TGTGCCAGCAGCCAAGAACAGGGACAGTCCTACGAGCAGTACTTC. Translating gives CASSQEQGQSYEQYF.

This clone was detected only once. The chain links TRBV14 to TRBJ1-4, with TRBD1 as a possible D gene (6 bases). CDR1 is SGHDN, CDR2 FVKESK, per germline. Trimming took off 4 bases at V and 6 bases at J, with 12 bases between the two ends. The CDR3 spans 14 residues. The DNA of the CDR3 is TGTGCCAGCAGCCCCCTGAACAGGGATGAAAAACTGTTTTTT. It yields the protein CASSPLNRDEKLFF.

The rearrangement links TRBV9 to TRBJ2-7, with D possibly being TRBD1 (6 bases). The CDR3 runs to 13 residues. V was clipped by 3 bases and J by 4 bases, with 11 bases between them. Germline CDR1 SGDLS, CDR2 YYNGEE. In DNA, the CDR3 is TGTGCCAGCAGCGGGGGGCAATGGTACGAGCAGTACTTC. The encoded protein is CASSGGQWYEQYF. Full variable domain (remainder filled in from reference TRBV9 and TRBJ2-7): DSGVTQTPKHLITATGQRVTLRCSPRSGDLSVYWYQQSLDQGLQFLIQYYNGEERAKGNILERFSAQQFPDLHSELNLSSLELGDSALYFCASSGGQWYEQYFGPGTRLTVT.

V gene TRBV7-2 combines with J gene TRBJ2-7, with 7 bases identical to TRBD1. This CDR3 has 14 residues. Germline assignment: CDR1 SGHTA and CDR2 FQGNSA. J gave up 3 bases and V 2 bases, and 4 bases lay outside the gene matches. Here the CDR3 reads CASSLWGQFYEQYF. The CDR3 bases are TGTGCCAGCAGCTTATGGGGACAGTTCTACGAGCAGTACTTC.

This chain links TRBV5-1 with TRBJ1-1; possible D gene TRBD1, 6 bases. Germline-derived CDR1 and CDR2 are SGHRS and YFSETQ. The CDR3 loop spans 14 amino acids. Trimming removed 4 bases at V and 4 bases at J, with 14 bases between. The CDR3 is CASSGTGQGTEAFF. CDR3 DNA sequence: TGCGCCAGCAGCGGTACAGGGCAGGGCACTGAAGCTTTCTTT.

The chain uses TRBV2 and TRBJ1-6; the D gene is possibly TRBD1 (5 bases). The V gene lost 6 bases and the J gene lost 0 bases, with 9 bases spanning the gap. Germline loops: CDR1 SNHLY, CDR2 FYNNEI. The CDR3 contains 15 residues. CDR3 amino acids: CASSPGRSYNSPLHF. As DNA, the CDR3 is TGTGCCAGCAGCCCAGGGCGCTCCTATAATTCACCCCTCCACTTT.